The present T cell receptor (beta chain) was sequenced within a study of shared clonotypes between healthy human individuals. Deep-level settings were used for running the assay. Clones were read by immunoSEQ multiplex PCR, and TCRdb kept only the in-frame ones, dropping some. The sample holds a few million clones; 85% to 95% are singletons and the top ten take under 0.45%. Trimming removed 2 bases at V and 2 bases at J, with 13 bases between. Looked up from germline, CDR1 is LGHNT and CDR2 is FRNRAP. This CDR3 is built from 15 residues. The sequenced sample was naive CD4+ T cells from PBMCs. The subset is: CD45RA+ positively selected. This receptor was taken from a man younger than 35 in good health. Some clones in this sample may be carry-over from other donors' samples. This rearrangement joins TRBV12-5 to TRBJ2-7, with D perhaps given as TRBD1 or TRBD2 (5 bases each). CDR3 loop: CASGLTPLGPYEQYF. CDR3 bases: TGTGCTAGTGGTTTGACCCCGTTGGGACCCTACGAGCAGTACTTC.